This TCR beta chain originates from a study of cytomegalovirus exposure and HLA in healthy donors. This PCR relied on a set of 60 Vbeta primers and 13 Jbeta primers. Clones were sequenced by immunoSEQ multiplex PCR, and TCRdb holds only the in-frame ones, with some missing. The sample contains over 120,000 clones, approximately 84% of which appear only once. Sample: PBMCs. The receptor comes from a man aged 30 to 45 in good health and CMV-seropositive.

This CDR3 is CASSQVRGRNTEAFF. For the CDR3, the DNA is TGTGCCAGCAGCCAAGTTAGGGGGAGGAACACTGAAGCTTTCTTT. The chain joins TRBV7-9 to TRBJ1-1; maybe TRBD1 (6 bases). Trimming took off 5 bases at V and 1 base at J, with 14 bases between the two ends. The CDR3 is 15 residues long. Per the germline V gene, CDR1 is SEHNR and CDR2 is FQNEAQ (reference sequence).